One and the same sample provided the 21 T cell receptor beta chains below, sequenced in a study of blood T cell repertoires in COVID-19. Produced via immunoSEQ multiplex PCR; TCRdb's table is partial and in-frame only. This table has hundreds of thousands of clones, approximately 86% appearing once. What was sequenced was PBMCs or T cells enriched from blood (not recorded which). These receptors came from a woman between 45 and 60 years old who had recovered from COVID-19.

This clone has just one count. The genes are TRBV11-2 and TRBJ2-1; TRBD2 agrees at 13 bases. V trimming: 5 bases; J trimming: 8 bases; junction bases outside the gene matches: 6. This CDR3 has 15 amino acids. CDR1 and CDR2 from the germline V gene are SGHAT and FQNNGV. CDR3 DNA sequence: TGTGCCAGCAGCAAACTAGCGGGAGGGAGCGATGAGCAGTTCTTC. It codes for CASSKLAGGSDEQFF.

The chain has TRBV14 and TRBJ2-5; a possible D gene is TRBD1 (6 bases). Germline assignment: CDR1 SGHDN and CDR2 FVKESK. This CDR3 has 17 residues. Trimming stripped 3 bases from V and 0 bases from J, with 17 bases between. The DNA of the CDR3 is TGTGCCAGCAGCCAGACAAGGGACAACCTGTACCAAGAGACCCAGTACTTC. This gives the protein CASSQTRDNLYQETQYF.

The CDR3 DNA reads as TGTGCCAGCAGTCCCCAGGGAAATCAGCCCCAGCATTTT. Amino acid sequence: CASSPQGNQPQHF. The V and J genes are TRBV6-6 and TRBJ1-5, with D perhaps matching TRBD1 (5 bases). CDR3 length equals 13 residues. CDR1 and CDR2 (germline): MNHNY, SVGAGI (reference sequence). With 5 bases removed from V and 4 bases from J, the gap between germline ends came to 9 bases.

The chain recombines TRBV5-6 with TRBJ1-5, with a possible D match to TRBD1 (6 bases). CDR3 length: 16 residues. Germline assignment: CDR1 SGHDT and CDR2 YYEEEE. V was trimmed by 3 bases and J by 7 bases, leaving 20 bases between them. The CDR3 DNA follows: TGTGCCAGCAGCTCCAAAGATACAGGGTGGTCACAGCCCCAGCATTTT. As protein: CASSSKDTGWSQPQHF.

The chain has TRBV7-2 and TRBJ2-2, with TRBD2 matching 8 bases. The germline V gene has CDR1 SGHTA and CDR2 FQGNSA. Trimming at V came to 5 bases and at J to 7 bases, leaving 9 bases not matched to a gene. This CDR3 has 15 residues. Here the CDR3 DNA reads TGTGCCAGCAGCCCGCGTAGCGGGAAGGGCGGGGAGCTGTTTTTT. The encoded protein is CASSPRSGKGGELFF. Full variable domain (remainder filled in from reference TRBV7-2 and TRBJ2-2): GAGVSQSPSNKVTEKGKDVELRCDPISGHTALYWYRQSLGQGLEFLIYFQGNSAPDKSGLPSDRFSAERTGGSVSTLTIQRTQQEDSAVYLCASSPRSGKGGELFFGEGSRLTVL.

V is TRBV7-2 and J is TRBJ1-2, with 7 bases that match TRBD1. The CDR3 has 14 residues. V lost 8 bases to trimming and J lost 4 bases; unmatched junction nucleotides: 10. Germline V CDR1 and CDR2: SGHTA, FQGNSA. Here the CDR3 DNA reads TGTGCCAGCGAGAAGTCGGGACAGCTCTATGGCTACACCTTC. It codes for CASEKSGQLYGYTF.

This rearrangement joins TRBV2 to TRBJ2-1; 11 bases align to TRBD1. The CDR3 contains 15 residues. Per the germline V gene, CDR1 is SNHLY and CDR2 is FYNNEI. With V trimmed by 7 bases and J by 9 bases, 11 bases remained unmatched. CDR3 nucleotide sequence: TGTGCCAGCACCAATTTAGGACAGGGGGCCACTGAGCAGTTCTTC. Protein: CASTNLGQGATEQFF.

V gene TRBV28 combines with J gene TRBJ1-4; D is ambiguous. Germline CDR1 MDHEN, CDR2 SYDVKM. The CDR3 sequence is 15 residues long. V was clipped by 8 bases and J by 0 bases, with 13 bases between them. The CDR3 bases are TGTGCCAGCCTTGCGGCCGATTCAACTAATGAAAAACTGTTTTTT. Protein: CASLAADSTNEKLFF.

This clone was recorded once. This sequence joins TRBV30 and TRBJ1-2, with 9 bases identical to TRBD1. CDR1 and CDR2 from the germline V gene are GTSNPN and SVGIG (reference sequence). The V and J ends lost 0 bases and 4 bases, in that order; junction bases with no gene match: 6. CDR3 length: 15 amino acids. The CDR3 DNA reads as TGTGCCTGGAGTGTACCGGGACAGGGAGGCTATGGCTACACCTTC. Translating gives CAWSVPGQGGYGYTF.

The rearrangement joins TRBV9 to TRBJ1-1, with 8 nucleotides matching TRBD1. V lost 3 bases to trimming and J lost 3 bases; unmatched junction nucleotides: 1. Germline lookup yields CDR1 SGDLS and CDR2 YYNGEE. The CDR3 runs to 13 residues. The CDR3: CASSAQGDTEAFF. The DNA of the CDR3 is TGTGCCAGCAGCGCACAGGGGGACACTGAAGCTTTCTTT.

This chain connects TRBV10-3 to TRBJ1-3, with 10 bases lining up with TRBD1. The CDR3 has 16 residues. Unmatched junction bases numbered 13, after V lost 10 bases and J lost 4 bases. Germline assignment: CDR1 ENHRY and CDR2 SYGVKD. The CDR3 sequence: CATNRQGAFSGNTIYF. The CDR3, as DNA: TGTGCCACCAATAGACAGGGGGCATTCTCGGGAAACACCATATATTTT.

This chain uses TRBV5-4 with TRBJ1-2, with no clear D. Per the germline V gene, CDR1 is SGHNT and CDR2 is YYREEE (reference sequence). The V gene lost 4 bases and the J gene lost 5 bases, with 18 bases spanning the gap. The CDR3 spans 15 residues. CDR3 bases: TGTGCCAGCAGCCCCCGTGCCGAGACTACTTATGGCTACACCTTC. It specifies CASSPRAETTYGYTF.

The chain recombines TRBV28 with TRBJ2-7; 7 bases agree with TRBD2. This CDR3 spans 16 amino acids. Losses at the gene ends were 5 bases for V and 4 bases for J; bases not matched to a gene: 14. Germline lookup yields CDR1 MDHEN and CDR2 SYDVKM. The CDR3 region has the DNA TGTGCCAGCAGTCCTCGGACGGGGGGAAGAAGGTACGAGCAGTACTTC. Amino acid sequence: CASSPRTGGRRYEQYF.

This chain joins TRBV5-1 and TRBJ1-6, with D hard to call. This CDR3 has 14 residues. Germline values: CDR1 SGHRS, CDR2 YFSETQ. The V end lost 1 base, the J end lost 8 bases, and 10 bases lay between the germline ends. CDR3 sequence: CASSLISLYSPLHF. The CDR3 DNA follows: TGCGCCAGCAGCTTGATCTCTCTCTATTCACCCCTCCACTTT.

The gene calls are TRBV6-5 and TRBJ1-1, with D unresolved. Germline V gene sequence: CDR1 MNHEY, CDR2 SVGAGI. The ends were cut back, 1 base at V and 8 bases at J, with 5 bases in the middle. The CDR3 consists of 11 residues. CDR3 region: CASSYLQEAFF. The CDR3 DNA is TGTGCCAGCAGTTACTTGCAGGAAGCTTTCTTT.

The CDR3 region is CASSVAGLTSGANVLTF. The CDR3 DNA reads TGTGCCAGCAGCGTAGCGGGACTCACCTCTGGGGCCAACGTCCTGACTTTC. This rearrangement joins TRBV3-1 (or the pseudogene TRBV3-2) to TRBJ2-6, with 8 bases aligning to TRBD2. The V gene's germline CDR1 is LGHDT and CDR2 YNNKEL (reference sequence). There are 17 residues in the CDR3. V shed 5 bases, J shed 0 bases, and the junction held 6 bases outside the gene matches.

This chain uses TRBV11-2 with TRBJ1-2; D call uncertain. Germline V lookup: CDR1 SGHAT, CDR2 FQNNGV. CDR3 length equals 15 residues. V lost 4 bases, J lost 2 bases, and 14 bases lay in between. Here the CDR3 reads CASSSPRERNYGYTF. As DNA, the CDR3 is TGTGCCAGCAGCTCCCCTCGGGAACGGAACTATGGCTACACCTTC. Full variable domain (rest looked up from reference TRBV11-2 and TRBJ1-2): EAGVAQSPRYKIIEKRQSVAFWCNPISGHATLYWYQQILGQGPKLLIQFQNNGVVDDSQLPKDRFSAERLKGVDSTLKIQPAKLEDSAVYLCASSSPRERNYGYTFGSGTRLTVV.

The chain has TRBV10-1 and TRBJ2-1, with 11 bases aligning to TRBD2. V dropped 1 base and J dropped 9; count of bases not matched to a gene: 5. Germline V gene lookup returns CDR1 WNHNN and CDR2 SYGVQD (reference sequence). CDR3 length: 15 residues. The CDR3 coding sequence is TGCGCCAGCAGTGAGTTTTCTAGCGGGAGGAGTGAGCAGTTCTTC. Translating gives CASSEFSSGRSEQFF.

V and J are TRBV27 and TRBJ2-3; possibly TRBD1 for D (6 bases). Germline V CDR1 and CDR2: MNHEY, SMNVEV (reference sequence). V was pared by 6 bases and J by 4 bases, with 14 bases between. The CDR3 loop spans 14 amino acids. DNA of the CDR3: TGTGCCAGCAGCTTACAGGGTATCCCAGATACGCAGTATTTT. Protein: CASSLQGIPDTQYF.

The table lists this clone with a few counts. The CDR3, as DNA: TGTGCCAGCAGCGTGACAGGGGGCCGAGAAAACACCGGGGAGCTGTTTTTT. It is translated as CASSVTGGRENTGELFF. V is TRBV9 and J is TRBJ2-2; 10 bases are shared with TRBD1. V trimming: 2 bases; J trimming: 2 bases; junction bases outside the gene matches: 6. The CDR3 spans 17 residues. Germline V gene lookup returns CDR1 SGDLS and CDR2 YYNGEE.

This chain links TRBV28 with TRBJ1-4; D uncertain. The CDR3 runs to 16 residues. Trimming removed 5 bases from V and 4 bases from J, with 17 bases in between. Germline CDR1 MDHEN, CDR2 SYDVKM. The CDR3 DNA reads as TGTGCCAGCAGTCCGCCCCTTGGGAGAGGTAATGAAAAACTGTTTTTT. Protein: CASSPPLGRGNEKLFF.